One and the same sample provided the 27 T cell receptor beta chains below, sequenced in a study of cytomegalovirus exposure and HLA in healthy donors. 60 Vbeta and 13 Jbeta primers were used in PCR. Repertoires were generated with immunoSEQ multiplex PCR, while TCRdb's copy carries only in-frame clones and drops some. The sample consists of some 93,000 clones, just under 80% of them appearing once. Sequenced: PBMCs. The receptors were sampled from a woman between 40 and 50 years old in good health and CMV-seronegative.

The chain couples TRBV6-6 to TRBJ2-3; 7 bases are a match to TRBD1. The CDR3 sequence is 12 residues long. The ends lost 6 bases at V and 8 bases at J; junction bases unmatched: 5. Per the germline V gene, CDR1 is MNHNY and CDR2 is SVGAGI (reference sequence). The CDR3 reads CASSLDRATQYF. The CDR3 DNA is TGTGCCAGCAGCCTTGACAGGGCTACGCAGTATTTT.

V is TRBV28 and J is TRBJ2-4; D may be TRBD1 (5 bases). Germline CDR1 reads MDHEN; CDR2 reads SYDVKM. This CDR3 region has 16 residues. Trimming cost V 1 base and J 0 bases, with 10 bases left between them. The CDR3 loop is CASSLFTGTAKNIQYF. The CDR3 coding sequence is TGTGCCAGCAGTTTATTTACAGGAACAGCCAAAAACATTCAGTACTTC.

The rearrangement joins TRBV7-6 to TRBJ2-3; 12 bases fit TRBD2. V dropped 4 bases and J dropped 7; count of bases not matched to a gene: 3. CDR3 size: 14 residues. Germline-derived CDR1 and CDR2 are SGHVS and FNYEAQ. CDR3 sequence reads: CASSSLAGGHTQYF. CDR3 in DNA: TGTGCCAGCAGCTCCCTAGCGGGAGGGCATACGCAGTATTTT.

The gene calls are TRBV7-9 and TRBJ2-4; 8 nucleotides line up with TRBD2. CDR3 length: 17 amino acids. With V trimmed by 4 bases and J by 0 bases, 8 bases remained unmatched. Per the germline V gene, CDR1 is SEHNR and CDR2 is FQNEAQ (reference sequence). CDR3 DNA sequence: TGTGCCAGCAGCTCGGTACCAGCGGGAGTAGCCAAAAACATTCAGTACTTC. Its protein product is CASSSVPAGVAKNIQYF.

The sample holds a few counts of this clone. The V and J genes are TRBV5-1 and TRBJ2-2; D call uncertain. Per the germline V gene, CDR1 is SGHRS and CDR2 is YFSETQ. This CDR3 is 15 amino acids long. V was cut by 3 bases and J by 4 bases, with 13 bases left in between. CDR3 sequence reads: CASSSIVSSTGELFF. CDR3 DNA sequence: TGCGCCAGCAGCTCCATAGTGAGTAGCACCGGGGAGCTGTTTTTT.

The chain joins TRBV4-3 to TRBJ2-7, with 10 positions matching TRBD2. This CDR3 is built from 16 residues. Trimming removed 3 bases from V and 4 bases from J; junction bases left unmatched: 9. In germline, CDR1 is LGHNA, CDR2 YSLEER. In DNA form, the CDR3 reads TGCGCCAGCAGCCAGGCATCCGGGACTAGCGTATACGAGCAGTACTTC. Translating it yields CASSQASGTSVYEQYF.

V gene TRBV6-5 combines with J gene TRBJ2-7, with TRBD2 identical over 7 bases. The CDR3 length is 13 residues. V shed 10 bases, J shed 4 bases, and the junction held 10 bases outside the gene matches. Germline V gene sequence: CDR1 MNHEY, CDR2 SVGAGI. DNA of the CDR3: TGTGCCACCCAGCGGACTAGTAGGTACGAGCAGTACTTC. It yields the protein CATQRTSRYEQYF.

This sequence joins TRBV11-2 and TRBJ1-1, with TRBD1 as a possible D gene (5 bases). In germline, CDR1 is SGHAT, CDR2 FQNNGV. Trimming left V 2 bases short and J 3 bases short, with 10 bases between. The CDR3 consists of 14 residues. For the CDR3, the DNA is TGTGCCAGCAGCTTAACCTGGGGGGACACTGAAGCTTTCTTT. Translation gives CASSLTWGDTEAFF.

This clone appeared once. J is TRBJ2-3 and V is TRBV19; 9 bases map to TRBD1. In germline, CDR1 is LNHDA, CDR2 SQIVND (reference sequence). The CDR3 covers 15 residues. The V segment lost 3 bases and the J segment 4 bases; nucleotides outside the gene matches: 5. Written as DNA, the CDR3 is TGTGCCAGTAGTATTGGACAGGGGAGTTCAGATACGCAGTATTTT. Its protein product is CASSIGQGSSDTQYF.

The V and J genes are TRBV28 and TRBJ2-1; perhaps TRBD1 as D (5 bases). Germline lookup yields CDR1 MDHEN and CDR2 SYDVKM. The CDR3 runs 13 residues. Between the trimmed V and J ends, which lost 3 bases and 7 bases, there was a span of 10 bases. CDR3 protein: CASSFPGMNEQFF. DNA of the CDR3: TGTGCCAGCAGTTTTCCAGGGATGAATGAGCAGTTCTTC.

The V call is TRBV4-2, the J call TRBJ2-3; the match to TRBD2 covers 9 bases. The CDR3 extends over 18 amino acids. Germline CDR1 reads LGHNA; CDR2 reads YNFKEQ. Losses at the gene ends were 3 bases for V and 2 bases for J; bases not matched to a gene: 12. The CDR3 DNA reads TGTGCCAGCAGCCAGGGGGGTCTAGCGGGGAGCTTCACAGATACGCAGTATTTT. Amino acids: CASSQGGLAGSFTDTQYF.

The V and J genes are TRBV4-1 and TRBJ2-1; D call uncertain. CDR3 length equals 16 residues. Germline-derived CDR1 and CDR2 are MGHRA and YSYEKL. The V end was cut by 1 base, the J end by 0 bases, with 10 bases between. This chain's CDR3 is CASSQVWSNSYNEQFF. The CDR3, as DNA: TGCGCCAGCAGCCAAGTGTGGTCTAACTCCTACAATGAGCAGTTCTTC.

This clone was seen a single time. V is TRBV19 and J is TRBJ1-2; D is ambiguous. The CDR3 totals 13 residues. With 6 bases removed from V and 5 bases from J, the gap between germline ends came to 13 bases. Germline assignment: CDR1 LNHDA and CDR2 SQIVND (reference sequence). The CDR3 sequence is CASRPLGVYGYTF. The DNA for the CDR3 is TGTGCCAGTAGACCGCTCGGAGTTTATGGCTACACCTTC.

The CDR3 DNA reads as TGTGCCAGCCAGAAGGGGCTCGGGACTTACAATGAGCAGTTCTTC. Translating gives CASQKGLGTYNEQFF. The rearrangement uses TRBV28 and TRBJ2-1; D might be TRBD2 (6 bases). Germline CDR1 reads MDHEN; CDR2 reads SYDVKM. Trimming shortened V by 8 bases and J by 4 bases, and 18 bases separated the two germline ends. The CDR3 totals 15 residues.

A word on this clone: At one boundary the junction diverges from the germline segment, which might be a read error. The J gene is TRBJ2-5, the V gene TRBV7-7, with D perhaps being TRBD1 or TRBD2 (6 bases each). Germline loops: CDR1 SSHAT, CDR2 FNYEAQ (reference sequence). The length of the CDR3 is 14 residues. For the CDR3, the DNA is TGTGCTAGCAGCAGGGGAGGTTCGGGAGAGACCCAGTACTTC. It encodes CASSRGGSGETQYF.

The V call is TRBV6-5, the J call TRBJ2-3; D gene ambiguous. Germline V gene data show CDR1 as MNHEY and CDR2 as SVGAGI. Trimming stripped 6 bases from V and 4 bases from J, with 14 bases between. The CDR3 totals 14 residues. CDR3 sequence (DNA): TGTGCCAGCAGCCTACTTAATTCTGCAGATACGCAGTATTTT. As protein: CASSLLNSADTQYF.

This clone was seen more than once but under ten times. The chain carries TRBV2 and TRBJ1-4; the D gene is possibly TRBD1 (5 bases). The germline gives CDR1 SNHLY, CDR2 FYNNEI. The CDR3 spans 15 residues. The V gene lost 4 bases and the J gene lost 0 bases, with 9 bases spanning the gap. The CDR3, as DNA: TGTGCCAGCAGTGGTGGGGGGGCAACTAATGAAAAACTGTTTTTT. Encoded protein: CASSGGGATNEKLFF.

The chain employs TRBV5-1 and TRBJ2-7; 11 bases fit TRBD1. CDR3 length: 15 amino acids. The germline CDR1 and CDR2 sequences are SGHRS and YFSETQ. J lost 7 bases, V lost 4 bases, and 10 bases had no gene match. The CDR3 loop reads CASSLGDRGRSEQYF. The CDR3 bases are TGCGCCAGCAGCCTAGGGGACAGGGGGAGGTCAGAGCAGTACTTC.

This sequence joins TRBV19 and TRBJ1-1, with a tentative D call TRBD1 (6 bases). V gave up 8 bases and J gave up 6 bases, with 16 bases separating them. Germline assignment: CDR1 LNHDA and CDR2 SQIVND (reference sequence). The CDR3 length is 13 residues. The CDR3 reads CASRLTGGPEAFF. In DNA, the CDR3 is TGTGCCAGTCGCCTTACCGGGGGGCCTGAAGCTTTCTTT.

The chain is built from TRBV27 and TRBJ2-1; TRBD1 is a possible D gene (6 bases). V lost 5 bases and J 6 bases, leaving 17 bases between the germline ends. Germline V gives CDR1 MNHEY, CDR2 SMNVEV (reference sequence). The CDR3 sequence is 15 residues long. CDR3 sequence: CASSPPVGGPNEQFF. CDR3 sequence (DNA): TGTGCCAGCAGTCCCCCGGTAGGGGGTCCCAATGAGCAGTTCTTC.

The chain links TRBV7-2 to TRBJ1-5; D possibly corresponds to TRBD1 (6 bases). The germline V and J ends were trimmed by 0 bases and 7 bases, with 13 bases remaining between them. The CDR3 has 15 residues. In germline, CDR1 is SGHTA, CDR2 FQGNSA. CDR3 residues: CASSLANRERQPQHF. The CDR3 DNA reads as TGTGCCAGCAGCTTAGCGAACAGGGAGCGGCAGCCCCAGCATTTT.

A remark on this clone: The junction does not match germline at one end; this may be a read error. The chain links TRBV30 to TRBJ2-1; D gene uncertain. Germline assignment: CDR1 GTSNPN and CDR2 SVGIG (reference sequence). The CDR3 is made up of 13 amino acids. CDR3 residues: CAVTAIYYDEQFF. Written as DNA, the CDR3 is TGTGCCGTGACTGCTATTTACTACGATGAGCAGTTCTTC.

The rearrangement joins TRBV30 to TRBJ1-5; possibly TRBD1 for D (5 bases). This CDR3 has 14 amino acids. Deletions cut 3 bases from V and 7 bases from J, with 16 bases between. CDR1 and CDR2 from the germline V gene are GTSNPN and SVGIG (reference sequence). The CDR3: CAWSRAGLVQPQHF. CDR3 sequence (DNA): TGTGCCTGGAGCAGGGCAGGGTTGGTGCAGCCCCAGCATTTT.

The V gene is TRBV7-6, the J gene TRBJ2-3, with 8 positions matching TRBD2. The J segment lost 6 bases and the V segment lost 5 bases, leaving 10 bases of the junction unmatched. The CDR3 is made up of 15 amino acids. Germline CDR1 is SGHVS and CDR2 is FNYEAQ. The CDR3 reads CASSRSGSREDTQYF. The CDR3 coding sequence is TGTGCCAGCAGCCGGAGCGGGAGTCGGGAGGATACGCAGTATTTT.

This chain joins TRBV7-6 and TRBJ1-1; TRBD1 is a possible D gene (5 bases). Germline V gives CDR1 SGHVS, CDR2 FNYEAQ. V shed 0 bases and J shed 0 bases, with 5 bases lying between them. The CDR3 sequence is 14 residues long. The DNA of the CDR3 is TGTGCCAGCAGCTTAGCAGGGGTGAACACTGAAGCTTTCTTT. Amino acids: CASSLAGVNTEAFF.

The J gene is TRBJ1-2, the V gene TRBV7-3; 10 bases align to TRBD1. The germline V gene encodes CDR1 SGHTA and CDR2 FQGTGA. The CDR3 totals 15 residues. The V gene end was trimmed by 4 bases and the J gene end by 4 bases; junction bases not matched to a gene: 6. CDR3 bases: TGTGCCAGCAGCTCGTGGACAGGGGGTCCCTATGGCTACACCTTC. As protein: CASSSWTGGPYGYTF.

V and J are TRBV6-6 and TRBJ2-3; D might be TRBD2 (5 bases). This CDR3 region has 14 residues. CDR1 MNHNY and CDR2 SVGAGI come from the germline V gene (reference sequence). V lost 7 bases and J lost 0, with 11 bases in between. Written as DNA, the CDR3 is TGTGCCAGCACCTGGACGGGAAGCACAGATACGCAGTATTTT. It translates to CASTWTGSTDTQYF.